This TCR beta chain originates from a study of control samples from healthy donors and cancer patients. The table came from immunoSEQ multiplex PCR; TCRdb's copy has only in-frame clones and leaves some out. The sample includes about 73,000 clones, roughly 87% of them seen just once. This clone was counted between two and nine times. The CDR3 is made up of 12 amino acids. Germline assignment: CDR1 SQVTM and CDR2 ANQGSEA. Trimming took 4 bases from V and 3 from J, leaving 10 bases between them. Sequencing input: blood. V usage is TRBV29-1 and J usage is TRBJ2-7; D gene uncertain. The sequence derives from a woman in her forties or fifties in good health. The CDR3 spells CSVAASFYEQYF. CDR3 DNA sequence: TGCAGCGTTGCGGCGTCGTTCTACGAGCAGTACTTC.